This TCR beta chain is drawn from a study of control samples from healthy donors and cancer patients. Only in-frame clones appear in the TCRdb table, and some are missing; sequencing was by immunoSEQ multiplex PCR. The data hold some 250,000 clones, with approximately 80% observed a single time. Germline loops: CDR1 SGDLS, CDR2 YYNGEE. The V gene end was trimmed by 0 bases and the J gene end by 3 bases; junction bases not matched to a gene: 7. The length of the CDR3 is 16 residues. This chain uses TRBV9 with TRBJ2-7, with TRBD2 matching 9 bases. Sequenced sample: PBMCs. The clonotype comes from a woman aged 60-75 years with lung cancer. The CDR3 loop reads CASSVGPSGNFYEQYF. The DNA for the CDR3 is TGTGCCAGCAGCGTAGGGCCTAGCGGGAACTTCTACGAGCAGTACTTC.